Detailed here is one T cell receptor beta chain. Of the isolated RNA, all was reverse transcribed, and so the sequenced material was expressed TCRB transcripts. Produced via immunoSEQ multiplex PCR; TCRdb's table is partial and in-frame only. This sample yields around 290,000 clones, of which approximately 8% are seen a single time; approximately 0.93% belongs to the top ten. The data were obtained in a study of beta chain features in type 1 diabetes. The source is a woman in her late teens or twenties in good health. The sequenced sample was central memory CD4+ T cells from blood.

The DNA of the CDR3 is TGTGCCAGCTCGCCGACCAGGGGACTGGAGGGAAACACCATATATTTT. This sequence encodes CASSPTRGLEGNTIYF. The chain links TRBV18 to TRBJ1-3; D may be TRBD1 (6 bases). Germline V gene data show CDR1 as KGHSH and CDR2 as LQKENI. Trimming removed 6 bases from V and 4 bases from J, with 19 bases in between. The CDR3 runs to 16 residues.